Below are 24 T cell receptor beta chains sequenced from a single sample in a study of CD8 T cells in Susac syndrome. An input of about 0.5 to 1 ug of RNA was subjected to reverse transcription using random hexamers. TCRdb re-derived calls from the immunoSEQ multiplex PCR reads in MiXCR, one entry per CDR3 protein. The sample includes approximately 160,000 distinct CDR3 sequences, about 94% of them seen just once. Input material: CD4+ T cells from PBMCs. These receptor sequences come from a human donor with multiple sclerosis.

The rearrangement uses TRBV20-1 and TRBJ2-7; D gene unclear. The CDR3 sequence is 12 residues long. V gave up 3 bases and J gave up 4 bases, with 10 bases separating them. The germline CDR1 and CDR2 sequences are DFQATT and SNEGSKA (reference sequence). Written as DNA, the CDR3 is TGCAGTGCTAGGTCTCAGTGGTACGAGCAGTACTTC. Translated: CSARSQWYEQYF.

V usage is TRBV7-6 and J usage is TRBJ2-5; D remains unclear. CDR1 SGHVS and CDR2 FNYEAQ come from the germline V gene. Deletions cut 3 bases from V and 3 bases from J, with 8 bases between. The CDR3 is made up of 13 amino acids. CDR3 nucleotide sequence: TGTGCCAGCAGCTTCAACACGAAAGAGACCCAGTACTTC. Translating it yields CASSFNTKETQYF.

The chain recombines TRBV29-1 with TRBJ2-5; D may be TRBD1 (6 bases). V was cut by 5 bases and J by 7 bases, with 20 bases left in between. The length of the CDR3 is 14 residues. The germline V gene encodes CDR1 SQVTM and CDR2 ANQGSEA. The CDR3 sequence: CSVLVGTTYGTQYF. Written as DNA, the CDR3 is TGCAGCGTTCTGGTCGGGACAACCTACGGGACCCAGTACTTC. Together with reference TRBV29-1 and TRBJ2-5, the CDR3 gives the full variable domain: SAVISQKPSRDICQRGTSLTIQCQVDSQVTMMFWYRQQPGQSLTLIATANQGSEATYESGFVIDKFPISRPNLTFSTLTVSNMSPEDSSIYLCSVLVGTTYGTQYFGPGTRLLVL.

Comment on this clonotype: At one of its ends the junction is not consistent with the germline gene, which may arise from a read error. The chain has TRBV7-2 and TRBJ2-1, with D unresolved. The CDR3 consists of 12 residues. CDR1 and CDR2 from the germline V gene are SGHTA and FQGNSA. The CDR3 region has the DNA TGTGCCAGCAGCTTAGGCCGGGCCTTACTAATCTTC. Translation: CASSLGRALLIF.

The chain combines TRBV7-2 with TRBJ1-2; a possible D gene is TRBD1 (5 bases). V lost 6 bases, J lost 7 bases, and 27 bases lay in between. CDR3 length: 17 residues. Germline V gives CDR1 SGHTA, CDR2 FQGNSA. The CDR3 reads CASSDPGLWTSLGGYTF. As DNA, the CDR3 is TGTGCCAGCAGTGACCCGGGGCTATGGACTTCCTTAGGTGGCTACACCTTC.

CDR3 protein: CASSSMDRSDTEAFF. CDR3 coding DNA: TGTGCCAGCAGCTCGATGGACAGGTCGGACACTGAAGCTTTCTTT. This chain joins TRBV5-4 and TRBJ1-1; 7 bases agree with TRBD1. Germline V gene lookup returns CDR1 SGHNT and CDR2 YYREEE (reference sequence). Unmatched junction bases numbered 8, after V lost 3 bases and J lost 3 bases. This CDR3 has 15 amino acids.

This chain uses TRBV6-5 with TRBJ2-5; tentative D call: TRBD1 (5 bases). V dropped 2 bases and J dropped 4 bases, with 8 bases sitting between them. This CDR3 spans 13 amino acids. Germline CDR1 and CDR2: MNHEY and SVGAGI. The CDR3 bases are TGTGCCAGCAGTTACCCTGGGGCAGAGACCCAGTACTTC. Its protein is CASSYPGAETQYF.

The table lists this clonotype with a count of one. The chain carries TRBV2 and TRBJ2-4; D tentatively reads TRBD1 or TRBD2 (5 bases each). This CDR3 is built from 14 residues. Germline CDR1 is SNHLY and CDR2 is FYNNEI. V was trimmed by 5 bases and J by 5 bases, leaving 13 bases between them. CDR3 region: CASSPRGVENIQYF. CDR3 sequence (DNA): TGTGCCAGCAGTCCCAGAGGGGTTGAAAACATTCAGTACTTC.

The chain links TRBV5-1 to TRBJ2-1, with 10 bases lining up with TRBD2. This CDR3 has 17 residues. Germline V gene data show CDR1 as SGHRS and CDR2 as YFSETQ. V was clipped by 4 bases and J by 4 bases; unmatched bases: 11. The CDR3 DNA reads TGCGCCAGCAGCCCCAATCCCCCTAGCGGGGGATACAATGAGCAGTTCTTC. Translation gives CASSPNPPSGGYNEQFF.

The chain has TRBV2 and TRBJ2-3; D is unresolved. Trimming removed 9 bases from V and 2 bases from J, with 12 bases in between. The germline gives CDR1 SNHLY, CDR2 FYNNEI. The CDR3 has 13 amino acids. Written as DNA, the CDR3 is TGTGCCAGTGAAGCAGACCCCACAGATACGCAGTATTTT. Encoded protein: CASEADPTDTQYF.

The rearrangement joins TRBV12-3 or TRBV12-4 to TRBJ2-7; the D gene is possibly TRBD1 (5 bases). V was trimmed by 3 bases and J by 3 bases, leaving 9 bases between them. CDR3 length equals 13 residues. CDR3 nucleotide sequence: TGTGCCAGCAGTTTGGCACAGGACTACGAGCAGTACTTC. As protein: CASSLAQDYEQYF.

The chain joins TRBV13 to TRBJ1-2; D is possibly TRBD1 (5 bases). The germline V gene encodes CDR1 PRHDT and CDR2 FYEKMQ (reference sequence). This CDR3 has 13 residues. Between the trimmed V and J ends, which lost 6 bases and 4 bases, there was a span of 12 bases. The CDR3 DNA follows: TGTGCCAGCAGGGACTCGGGGGTCTATGGCTACACCTTC. This gives the protein CASRDSGVYGYTF.

The chain employs TRBV5-1 and TRBJ1-1, with 7 bases fitting TRBD1. Germline-derived CDR1 and CDR2 are SGHRS and YFSETQ. This CDR3 is built from 14 residues. V shed 6 bases, J shed 1 base, and the junction held 6 bases outside the gene matches. The CDR3 protein is CASTSGTENTEAFF. The CDR3 nucleotides are TGCGCCAGCACATCCGGGACAGAGAACACTGAAGCTTTCTTT.

The chain uses TRBV4-3 and TRBJ2-1, with 7 positions matching TRBD2. V dropped 4 bases and J dropped 0; count of bases not matched to a gene: 6. Germline lookup yields CDR1 LGHNA and CDR2 YSLEER. This CDR3 region has 16 residues. The DNA for the CDR3 is TGCGCCAGCAGCCTCGCCGGGACTAACTCCTACAATGAGCAGTTCTTC. As protein: CASSLAGTNSYNEQFF.

The genes are TRBV7-2 and TRBJ2-5; D is uncertain. With 5 bases removed from V and 9 bases from J, the gap between germline ends came to 13 bases. The V gene's germline CDR1 is SGHTA and CDR2 FQGNSA. The CDR3 has 12 residues. The CDR3: CASSKTFTAQYF. CDR3 in DNA: TGTGCCAGCAGCAAGACCTTTACGGCCCAGTACTTC. Full variable domain (rest looked up from reference TRBV7-2 and TRBJ2-5): GAGVSQSPSNKVTEKGKDVELRCDPISGHTALYWYRQSLGQGLEFLIYFQGNSAPDKSGLPSDRFSAERTGGSVSTLTIQRTQQEDSAVYLCASSKTFTAQYFGPGTRLLVL.

J is TRBJ2-1 and V is TRBV2, with 7 bases identical to TRBD1. The CDR3 has 12 amino acids. The J segment lost 6 bases and the V segment lost 4 bases, leaving 0 bases of the junction unmatched. Germline V lookup: CDR1 SNHLY, CDR2 FYNNEI. The CDR3 nucleotides are TGTGCCAGCAGTGCAGGGGGCAATGAGCAGTTCTTC. Translation: CASSAGGNEQFF. The full variable domain, its missing parts supplied by reference TRBV2 and TRBJ2-1, is EPEVTQTPSHQVTQMGQEVILRCVPISNHLYFYWYRQILGQKVEFLVSFYNNEISEKSEIFDDQFSVERPDGSNFTLKIRSTKLEDSAMYFCASSAGGNEQFFGPGTRLTVL.

The genes are TRBV28 and TRBJ1-2; 8 bases fit TRBD1. The germline CDR1 and CDR2 sequences are MDHEN and SYDVKM. The V segment lost 7 bases and the J segment 4 bases; nucleotides outside the gene matches: 8. The CDR3 has 14 residues. CDR3 in amino acids: CASTAGTGRYGYTF. The CDR3 bases are TGTGCCAGCACCGCTGGGACAGGTCGCTATGGCTACACCTTC.

V is TRBV7-2 and J is TRBJ2-2, with 9 bases aligning to TRBD2. This CDR3 comprises 15 residues. V shed 5 bases and J 1 base; nucleotides not matched to a gene: 2. Germline-derived CDR1 and CDR2 are SGHTA and FQGNSA. CDR3 coding DNA: TGTGCCAGCAGCCTTAGCGGGAGGAACACCGGGGAGCTGTTTTTT. This codes for CASSLSGRNTGELFF.

V is TRBV20-1 and J is TRBJ1-6; 7 bases agree with TRBD1. V was pared by 0 bases and J by 9 bases, with 5 bases of the junction left unmatched. There are 14 residues in the CDR3. The germline CDR1 and CDR2 sequences are DFQATT and SNEGSKA (reference sequence). The CDR3 DNA sequence: TGCAGTGCTAGAGATGCACAGGGGCTTTCACCCCTCCACTTT. Its protein is CSARDAQGLSPLHF.

CDR3 amino acids: CAISGLAATDTQYF. The CDR3 DNA reads as TGTGCCATCAGTGGTCTAGCGGCCACAGATACGCAGTATTTT. This chain connects TRBV10-3 to TRBJ2-3; TRBD2 matches 7 bases. The germline V gene has CDR1 ENHRY and CDR2 SYGVKD. Unmatched junction bases numbered 3, after V lost 4 bases and J lost 2 bases. This CDR3 has 14 residues.

The chain links TRBV7-9 to TRBJ1-4, with 9 bases matching TRBD1. The CDR3 sequence is 14 residues long. Unmatched junction bases numbered 6, after V lost 6 bases and J lost 7 bases. The V gene's germline CDR1 is SEHNR and CDR2 FQNEAQ (reference sequence). The CDR3, as DNA: TGTGCCAGCAGTCCAGACAGGGGGGGTGAAAAACTGTTTTTT. Translation: CASSPDRGGEKLFF.

V usage is TRBV2 and J usage is TRBJ2-1, with TRBD2 matching over 9 bases. The CDR3 length is 16 residues. In germline, CDR1 is SNHLY, CDR2 FYNNEI. Trimming at V came to 2 bases and at J to 6 bases, leaving 8 bases not matched to a gene. As DNA, the CDR3 is TGTGCCAGCAGTGAAACGACGAGCGGGAGGAGCAATGAGCAGTTCTTC. Residues: CASSETTSGRSNEQFF.

The rearrangement links TRBV10-3 to TRBJ2-7; tentatively, D is TRBD1 or TRBD2 (5 bases each). CDR1 ENHRY and CDR2 SYGVKD come from the germline V gene. V was trimmed by 8 bases and J by 2 bases, leaving 16 bases between them. The CDR3 sequence is 14 residues long. CDR3 in DNA: TGTGCCATCCGCGTGGGGGAGTCCCCCTACGAGCAGTACTTC. Amino acids: CAIRVGESPYEQYF.

V gene TRBV4-3 combines with J gene TRBJ1-4; D is unresolved. This CDR3 has 14 residues. Looked up from germline, CDR1 is LGHNA and CDR2 is YSLEER. Trimming removed 5 bases at V and 5 bases at J, with 12 bases between. Here the CDR3 DNA reads TGCGCCAGCAGCATCCTATCTGGGAATGAAAAACTGTTTTTT. This sequence encodes CASSILSGNEKLFF.